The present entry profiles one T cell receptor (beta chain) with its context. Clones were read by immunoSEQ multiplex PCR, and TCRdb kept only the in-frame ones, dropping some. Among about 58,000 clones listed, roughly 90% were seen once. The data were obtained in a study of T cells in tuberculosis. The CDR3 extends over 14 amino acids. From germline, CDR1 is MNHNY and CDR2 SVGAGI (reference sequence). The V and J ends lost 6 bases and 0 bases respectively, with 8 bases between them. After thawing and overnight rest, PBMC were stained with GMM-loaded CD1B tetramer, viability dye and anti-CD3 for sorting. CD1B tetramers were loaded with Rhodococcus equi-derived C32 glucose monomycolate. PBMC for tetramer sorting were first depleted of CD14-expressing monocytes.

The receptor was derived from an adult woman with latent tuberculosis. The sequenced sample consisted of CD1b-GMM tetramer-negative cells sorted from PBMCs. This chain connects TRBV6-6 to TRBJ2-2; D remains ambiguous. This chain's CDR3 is CASRTDTNTGELFF. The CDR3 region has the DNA TGTGCCAGCAGAACAGACACGAACACCGGGGAGCTGTTTTTT.